This T cell receptor beta chain was documented in a study of radiotherapy plus CTLA-4 blockade in lung cancer. This clone was seen a single time. Sequencing used immunoSEQ multiplex PCR; TCRdb keeps in-frame clones, though not all of them. The sample includes approximately 28,000 clones, roughly 79% of them seen just once. This TCR came from a human donor with non-small cell lung cancer that progressed on radiotherapy plus ipilimumab. Specimen: peripheral blood, collected from a patient treated with radiotherapy plus ipilimumab.

CDR3 coding DNA: TGCGCCAGCAGCCCGGGGACAGGTGCGCTCTACGAGCAGTACTTC. Protein sequence: CASSPGTGALYEQYF. The V call is TRBV5-1, the J call TRBJ2-7, with 8 bases lining up with TRBD1. Germline CDR1 and CDR2: SGHRS and YFSETQ. CDR3 length: 15 residues. V shed 4 bases, J shed 3 bases, and the junction held 9 bases outside the gene matches.